This T cell receptor (beta chain) was captured by sequencing in a study of shared clonotypes between healthy human individuals. Study as a whole: CD8 memory received one plate per donor, CD8 naive two, CD4 memory three and CD4 naive three. Study-wide results and caveats: Naive subsets generally exceeded memory subsets in estimated richness.

Repertoires were generated with immunoSEQ multiplex PCR, while TCRdb's copy carries only in-frame clones and drops some. Of roughly 2.4 million clones in the sample, around 95% are singletons; the top ten hold more than 0.1%. Regarding this clone: The antigen remains unidentified.

The specimen sequenced was naive CD4+ T cells sorted from blood. Sample subset: CD45RA+ positively selected. The source is a young man in good health.

CDR3 protein: CASNPHGQGIPGELFF. In DNA form, the CDR3 reads TGTGCCAGCAACCCGCATGGACAGGGGATCCCCGGGGAGCTGTTTTTT. The chain has TRBV14 and TRBJ2-2, with 9 positions matching TRBD1. Trimming at V came to 7 bases and at J to 6 bases, leaving 12 bases not matched to a gene. Germline CDR1 SGHDN, CDR2 FVKESK. The CDR3 spans 16 residues.